What follows are 31 T cell receptor beta chains derived from one specimen sequenced in a study of blood T cells in healthy people across ages. The second PCR ran about 6 to 11 cycles with a sample-barcoded 5' primer and J-beta primers. Using its own MiXCR run on the 5' RACE reads, TCRdb lists one record per CDR3 protein. The table has about 730,000 distinct CDR3 sequences, roughly 43% seen once. The sample comprised blood. Every receptor here comes from a woman aged 60-75 years in good health.

CDR3 DNA: TGCAGTGCTAGGAAATCGTACTCCTCCTACGAGCAGTACTTC. The encoded protein is CSARKSYSSYEQYF. J is TRBJ2-7 and V is TRBV20-1; no clear D. CDR1 DFQATT and CDR2 SNEGSKA come from the germline V gene (reference sequence). V dropped 3 bases and J dropped 0 bases, with 12 bases sitting between them. The CDR3 loop spans 14 amino acids.

This clonotype was seen repeatedly, ten times or more. The chain is built from TRBV7-2 and TRBJ2-7; 10 nucleotides line up with TRBD2. Germline V gene data show CDR1 as SGHTA and CDR2 as FQGNSA. V gave up 5 bases and J gave up 0 bases; unmatched junction bases: 4. The CDR3 totals 15 residues. The CDR3 DNA follows: TGTGCCAGCAGCCTCGGACTAGCGGTCTCCTACGAGCAGTACTTC. Translating it yields CASSLGLAVSYEQYF.

This clonotype was recorded a few times. The rearrangement links TRBV11-1 to TRBJ2-1, with TRBD1 identical over 8 bases. Germline CDR1 reads SGHAT; CDR2 reads FQDESV (reference sequence). Trimming removed 6 bases from V and 7 bases from J; junction bases left unmatched: 5. CDR3 length: 13 residues. CDR3 bases: TGTGCCAGCAGATGGACAGGGACGAATGAGCAGTTCTTC. Translated: CASRWTGTNEQFF.

On this clonotype: The limits of the CDR3 on the DNA are not certain, so only TCRdb's listed CDR3 is given. The V call is TRBV12-3 or TRBV12-4, the J call TRBJ2-5; TRBD1 is taken as the D call from the table, unchecked against the DNA. With termini counted, the CDR3 has 14 amino acids. CDR3 residues: CASILGRELNEQYF.

In this sample, this clonotype turned up a few times. The chain recombines TRBV11-1 with TRBJ2-3, with TRBD2 matching 12 bases. Trimming took 4 bases from V and 4 from J; bases not matched to a gene: 6. Germline V gives CDR1 SGHAT, CDR2 FQDESV (reference sequence). This CDR3 is built from 16 residues. The CDR3 protein is CASSSLTSGSADTQYF. CDR3 in DNA: TGTGCCAGCAGCTCCTTGACTAGCGGGAGTGCAGATACGCAGTATTTT.

The chain employs TRBV6-5 and TRBJ2-3; D is perhaps TRBD2 (6 bases). The CDR3 sequence is 13 residues long. Germline-derived CDR1 and CDR2 are MNHEY and SVGAGI. V dropped 6 bases and J dropped 4 bases, with 11 bases sitting between them. The CDR3 DNA reads as TGTGCCAGCAGGGAGGGGCATCCAGATACGCAGTATTTT. Translated: CASREGHPDTQYF.

In this sample, this clonotype turned up many times. V is TRBV29-1 and J is TRBJ2-3; D gene ambiguous. The germline gives CDR1 SQVTM, CDR2 ANQGSEA. The CDR3 sequence is 11 residues long. Trimming stripped 3 bases from V and 9 bases from J, with 10 bases between. The CDR3 spells CSVDELSTQYF. DNA of the CDR3: TGCAGCGTTGATGAGTTGTCGACGCAGTATTTT.

The chain recombines TRBV28 with TRBJ2-7, with a possible D match to TRBD1 (6 bases). V was clipped by 6 bases and J by 2 bases, with 17 bases between them. This CDR3 is 15 amino acids long. CDR1 is MDHEN, CDR2 SYDVKM, per germline. The CDR3 spells CASRYLRDTTYEQYF. In nucleotides, the CDR3 is TGTGCCAGCAGATACCTCCGGGACACAACCTACGAGCAGTACTTC.

The table lists this clonotype with a few counts. The chain recombines TRBV7-2 with TRBJ2-2; D possibly corresponds to TRBD1 (6 bases). The germline V and J ends were trimmed by 7 bases and 7 bases, with 22 bases remaining between them. The length of the CDR3 is 16 residues. CDR1 and CDR2 (germline): SGHTA, FQGNSA. In nucleotides, the CDR3 is TGTGCCAGCACCCCTTGGCAGGGGATCGTGGGCGGGGAGCTGTTTTTT. This codes for CASTPWQGIVGGELFF.

This clonotype has a single count. The chain employs TRBV5-5 and TRBJ1-1; TRBD1 might be the D (5 bases). Trimming removed 0 bases from V and 0 bases from J, with 12 bases in between. Germline CDR1 is SGHKS and CDR2 is YYEKEE (reference sequence). The CDR3 runs to 16 residues. The CDR3 is CASSLVAGPLNTEAFF. The CDR3 DNA reads TGTGCCAGCAGCTTGGTCGCAGGGCCGCTGAACACTGAAGCTTTCTTT.

The chain is built from TRBV20-1 and TRBJ1-4; D remains unclear. The V and J ends lost 5 bases and 6 bases respectively, with 19 bases between them. Germline V CDR1 and CDR2: DFQATT, SNEGSKA (reference sequence). The CDR3 has 15 amino acids. Written as DNA, the CDR3 is TGCAGTGCTCCGCAAGGAGGTTTCGGGGATGAAAAACTGTTTTTT. This encodes CSAPQGGFGDEKLFF.

The rearrangement uses TRBV24-1 and TRBJ2-7, with TRBD1 matching over 9 bases. CDR3 length: 16 amino acids. The junction had 8 bases not matched to a gene; V was cut back by 3 bases and J by 3 bases. The germline V gene encodes CDR1 KGHDR and CDR2 SFDVKD. CDR3: CATSDHGTGNFYEQYF. CDR3 DNA sequence: TGTGCCACCAGTGATCACGGGACAGGGAATTTCTACGAGCAGTACTTC.

CDR3 sequence reads: CGAPGQENTEAFF. CDR3 coding DNA: TGCGGCGCTCCGGGACAGGAGAACACTGAAGCTTTCTTT. V is TRBV29-1 and J is TRBJ1-1, with TRBD1 matching over 8 bases. The CDR3 runs 13 residues. Germline V CDR1 and CDR2: SQVTM, ANQGSEA. Complete variable domain (other parts from reference TRBV29-1 and TRBJ1-1): SAVISQKPSRDICQRGTSLTIQCQVDSQVTMMFWYRQQPGQSLTLIATANQGSEATYESGFVIDKFPISRPNLTFSTLTVSNMSPEDSSIYLCGAPGQENTEAFFGQGTRLTVV.

In this sample, this clonotype turned up a few times. The rearrangement joins TRBV5-5 to TRBJ2-5, with TRBD1 as a possible D gene (6 bases). Trimming took 0 bases from V and 5 from J, leaving 14 bases between them. Germline CDR1 is SGHKS and CDR2 is YYEKEE (reference sequence). This CDR3 has 15 residues. The chain's CDR3 is CASSLETGRRETQYF. The DNA for the CDR3 is TGTGCCAGCAGCTTGGAAACAGGGCGGAGGGAGACCCAGTACTTC.

The chain employs TRBV29-1 and TRBJ1-2; 9 bases agree with TRBD1. From germline, CDR1 is SQVTM and CDR2 ANQGSEA. CDR3 length equals 13 residues. V lost 4 bases to trimming and J lost 4 bases; unmatched junction nucleotides: 4. CDR3 nucleotides: TGCAGCGTTGGGACAGGGGCTTCCTATGGCTACACCTTC. Its translation: CSVGTGASYGYTF.

V and J are TRBV20-1 and TRBJ2-7; a possible D gene is TRBD1 (6 bases). V dropped 6 bases and J dropped 2 bases, with 11 bases sitting between them. The CDR3 length is 12 residues. Germline CDR1 reads DFQATT; CDR2 reads SNEGSKA (reference sequence). The CDR3 protein is CSATDRPYEQYF. The DNA of the CDR3 is TGCAGTGCAACGGACAGACCCTACGAGCAGTACTTC.

V and J are TRBV18 and TRBJ1-2; 10 positions match TRBD1. The CDR3 has 17 amino acids. Germline-derived CDR1 and CDR2 are KGHSH and LQKENI. Losses at the gene ends were 0 bases for V and 0 bases for J; bases not matched to a gene: 4. The CDR3 loop is CASSPPGQGTPNYGYTF. CDR3 nucleotides: TGTGCCAGCTCACCACCGGGACAGGGGACCCCTAACTATGGCTACACCTTC.

This chain connects TRBV18 to TRBJ1-2; D unresolved. V was shortened by 0 bases and J by 4 bases, with 12 bases between the two germline ends. The germline gives CDR1 KGHSH, CDR2 LQKENI. CDR3 length: 15 amino acids. As DNA, the CDR3 is TGTGCCAGCTCACCACCATCCGGGTCGGCCTATGGCTACACCTTC. It specifies CASSPPSGSAYGYTF.

J is TRBJ1-2 and V is TRBV28; tentatively, D is TRBD1 (6 bases). The CDR3 has 15 residues. CDR1 MDHEN and CDR2 SYDVKM come from the germline V gene. Trimming left V 4 bases short and J 8 bases short, with 20 bases between. Here the CDR3 reads CASSYPRNHRDGYTF. CDR3 in DNA: TGTGCCAGCAGTTACCCACGAAATCACAGGGACGGCTACACCTTC.

The chain has TRBV12-3 or TRBV12-4 and TRBJ2-2, with TRBD1 matching over 8 bases. The trim removed 2 bases at V and 3 bases at J, leaving 5 bases unmatched. The CDR3 contains 16 residues. The CDR3 is CASSLKGQVYTGELFF. CDR3 in DNA: TGTGCCAGCAGTTTAAAGGGACAGGTCTACACCGGGGAGCTGTTTTTT.

The chain carries TRBV6-5 and TRBJ1-5; TRBD1 matches 7 bases. In germline, CDR1 is MNHEY, CDR2 SVGAGI. The CDR3 has 15 amino acids. V lost 6 bases and J lost 5; bases outside the gene matches: 10. In DNA, the CDR3 is TGTGCCAGCAGGCAACTACAGGGGACACATCAGCCCCAGCATTTT. Protein product: CASRQLQGTHQPQHF.

The rearrangement uses TRBV5-1 and TRBJ2-3; D may be TRBD1 or TRBD2 (5 bases each). Between the trimmed V and J ends, which lost 4 bases and 0 bases, there was a span of 9 bases. This CDR3 comprises 14 residues. CDR1 is SGHRS and CDR2 is YFSETQ in the germline V gene. The CDR3 DNA reads TGCGCCAGCAGCCACGGGGCCAGCACAGATACGCAGTATTTT. Its translation is CASSHGASTDTQYF.

The rearrangement uses TRBV25-1 and TRBJ2-1; 12 bases agree with TRBD1. Germline CDR1 is MGHDK and CDR2 is SYGVNS. The CDR3 length is 13 residues. V shed 6 bases, J shed 10 bases, and the junction held 4 bases outside the gene matches. The CDR3 nucleotides are TGTGCCAGCAGCGGGACAGGGGGCCAGGAGCAGTTCTTC. Its translation is CASSGTGGQEQFF.

The V gene is TRBV7-2, the J gene TRBJ1-2; 8 bases are shared with TRBD1. Losses at the gene ends were 5 bases for V and 8 bases for J; bases not matched to a gene: 10. This CDR3 spans 14 amino acids. The germline gives CDR1 SGHTA, CDR2 FQGNSA. The CDR3 region is CASSGQGREQGYTF. DNA for the CDR3: TGTGCCAGCAGCGGACAGGGTAGGGAGCAAGGCTACACCTTC.

The V and J genes are TRBV4-3 and TRBJ1-2; D may be TRBD1 (5 bases). This CDR3 is 19 amino acids long. Germline V gene lookup returns CDR1 LGHNA and CDR2 YSLEER. V was trimmed by 3 bases and J by 8 bases, leaving 31 bases between them. In DNA form, the CDR3 reads TGCGCCAGCAGCCATCCACAGGAGAGGTGGCTCCCCAGCTGGGAAGGCTACACCTTC. It codes for CASSHPQERWLPSWEGYTF.

This clonotype has more than one count but fewer than ten. This sequence joins TRBV7-2 and TRBJ1-1; D may be TRBD1 (5 bases). This CDR3 has 14 residues. Germline CDR1 SGHTA, CDR2 FQGNSA. Trimming took off 6 bases at V and 4 bases at J, with 15 bases between the two ends. CDR3 region: CASRGGVWSTEAFF. CDR3 bases: TGTGCCAGCAGGGGGGGGGTGTGGAGCACTGAAGCTTTCTTT.

The chain links TRBV12-3 or TRBV12-4 to TRBJ2-1, with a possible D match to TRBD2 (7 bases). V was pared by 7 bases and J by 7 bases, with 17 bases between. This CDR3 contains 14 residues. The CDR3 DNA follows: TGTGCCAGCACCCAGGGGAGGGGTTCGAATGAGCAGTTCTTC. This encodes CASTQGRGSNEQFF.

In its sample, this clonotype was seen a few times. The rearrangement uses TRBV7-9 and TRBJ2-2; tentative D call: TRBD1 (6 bases). Germline V gene data show CDR1 as SEHNR and CDR2 as FQNEAQ (reference sequence). Trimming cost V 5 bases and J 4 bases, with 17 bases left between them. CDR3 length equals 16 residues. The CDR3 nucleotides read TGTGCCAGCAGCGGTGATGGGGGCGTCGGCACCGGGGAGCTGTTTTTT. It specifies CASSGDGGVGTGELFF.

J is TRBJ2-3 and V is TRBV6-6, with 9 nucleotides matching TRBD1. CDR1 MNHNY and CDR2 SVGAGI come from the germline V gene (reference sequence). Trimming cost V 6 bases and J 5 bases; bases outside gene matches: 9. This CDR3 spans 15 amino acids. The CDR3 region is CASRDSDRGGDTQYF. CDR3 bases: TGTGCCAGCAGAGACTCGGACAGGGGTGGAGATACGCAGTATTTT.

The chain recombines TRBV29-1 with TRBJ2-7, with D possibly being TRBD1 or TRBD2 (5 bases each). The CDR3 has 13 residues. V lost 5 bases and J lost 6, with 17 bases in between. The germline V gene encodes CDR1 SQVTM and CDR2 ANQGSEA. The CDR3 protein is CSVKSPGRPEQYF. CDR3 sequence (DNA): TGCAGCGTTAAGTCTCCGGGGCGCCCCGAGCAGTACTTC.

The sample holds a few counts of this clonotype. The chain recombines TRBV7-9 with TRBJ2-5, with D uncertain. Germline V gene sequence: CDR1 SEHNR, CDR2 FQNEAQ (reference sequence). The V end lost 5 bases, the J end lost 5 bases, and 12 bases lay between the germline ends. The length of the CDR3 is 13 residues. The CDR3 DNA reads TGTGCCAGCAGCAAGTACCCGGAGGAGACCCAGTACTTC. This encodes CASSKYPEETQYF.